One sample yielded the 11 T cell receptor beta chains listed below, sequenced in a study of T-cell reconstitution after alpha-beta-depleted transplantation in children. Unique molecular identifiers tagged the TCRbeta library. TCRdb processed the PCR reads anew with MiXCR; each CDR3 protein has one entry. This table holds about 110,000 distinct CDR3 sequences, about 6.5% found once. The sequences come from PBMCs, mostly from graft donor cells, collected 360 days after TCRalphabeta/CD19-depleted stem cell transplant. The receptors derive from a male patient aged 2 to 9 who had a stem cell transplant for acute lymphoblastic leukemia, so the T cells may come from the graft donor.

This clonotype came up many times. The chain carries TRBV4-3 and TRBJ1-1; D is undetermined. This CDR3 region has 13 residues. Germline CDR1 and CDR2: LGHNA and YSLEER. The ends were cut back, 0 bases at V and 3 bases at J, with 5 bases in the middle. This chain's CDR3 is CASSQDSYTEAFF. In DNA, the CDR3 is TGCGCCAGCAGCCAAGATAGCTACACTGAAGCTTTCTTT.

This clonotype came up many times. The rearrangement uses TRBV12-3 or TRBV12-4 and TRBJ1-1; 7 bases are shared with TRBD1. The CDR3 has 14 residues. The V segment lost 4 bases and the J segment 8 bases; nucleotides outside the gene matches: 10. The CDR3 is CASSYRQGIAEAFF. The CDR3 DNA reads as TGTGCCAGCAGTTACCGACAGGGCATAGCGGAAGCTTTCTTT.

In its sample, this clonotype was seen many times. This chain links TRBV12-3 or TRBV12-4 with TRBJ2-1; 10 bases are a match to TRBD2. Trimming took 5 bases from V and 4 from J; bases not matched to a gene: 5. This CDR3 is built from 15 residues. The CDR3 here is CASSPGLAAYNEQFF. The CDR3 region has the DNA TGTGCCAGCAGTCCCGGACTAGCGGCTTACAATGAGCAGTTCTTC.

This clonotype has more than one count but fewer than ten. The chain is built from TRBV10-2 and TRBJ2-5; the match to TRBD2 covers 11 bases. Germline CDR1 reads WSHSY; CDR2 reads SAAADI. Germline trimming cut 2 bases from V and 5 bases from J; bases unmatched to any gene: 4. The CDR3 runs to 15 residues. In DNA form, the CDR3 reads TGCGCCAGCAGTGAGCAACTAGCGGGAGTGGAGACCCAGTACTTC. This translates into CASSEQLAGVETQYF.

The chain combines TRBV5-5 with TRBJ2-3, with 7 bases lining up with TRBD2. Losses at the gene ends were 0 bases for V and 2 bases for J; bases not matched to a gene: 6. Per the germline V gene, CDR1 is SGHKS and CDR2 is YYEKEE (reference sequence). The length of the CDR3 is 16 residues. In DNA, the CDR3 is TGTGCCAGCAGCTTGGGTCGCGGGGGTATCACAGATACGCAGTATTTT. This encodes CASSLGRGGITDTQYF.

This clonotype appeared many times. The chain links TRBV7-2 to TRBJ2-7; D not certain. Germline-derived CDR1 and CDR2 are SGHTA and FQGNSA. CDR3 size: 11 residues. V dropped 5 bases and J dropped 2 bases, with 4 bases sitting between them. The CDR3, as DNA: TGTGCCAGCAGCAACACCTACGAGCAGTACTTC. Protein: CASSNTYEQYF.

The rearrangement joins TRBV20-1 to TRBJ1-5; tentative D call: TRBD1 (6 bases). CDR3 length equals 14 residues. Trimming pared 5 bases from V and 4 bases from J, leaving 15 bases between. The germline V gene has CDR1 DFQATT and CDR2 SNEGSKA (reference sequence). For the CDR3, the DNA is TGCAGTGCTCGGCGGGGCAGGGGTAATCAGCCCCAGCATTTT. Translation gives CSARRGRGNQPQHF.

DNA for the CDR3: TGTGCCAGCAGCGAGTCCCACTCACTAGCGGGGTCTCAAGAGACCCAGTACTTC. It codes for CASSESHSLAGSQETQYF. V usage is TRBV9 and J usage is TRBJ2-5; 10 nucleotides match TRBD2. The CDR3 has 18 amino acids. J was trimmed by 2 bases and V by 3 bases; bases with no gene match: 13. CDR1 is SGDLS and CDR2 is YYNGEE in the germline V gene.

This clonotype was detected ten times or more. The rearrangement joins TRBV15 to TRBJ2-7, with D tentatively TRBD1 or TRBD2 (5 bases each). The ends were cut back, 1 base at V and 5 bases at J, with 24 bases in the middle. The CDR3 runs 18 residues. Germline CDR1 reads LNHNV; CDR2 reads YYDKDF (reference sequence). The CDR3 sequence: CATSRGRWERGKGDEQYF. The CDR3 bases are TGTGCCACCAGCAGAGGTCGGTGGGAGAGGGGAAAAGGGGACGAGCAGTACTTC.

This clonotype was counted between two and nine times. The V gene is TRBV4-3, the J gene TRBJ2-3, with 9 bases lining up with TRBD1. Looked up from germline, CDR1 is LGHNA and CDR2 is YSLEER. The CDR3 totals 19 residues. V shed 1 base, J shed 3 bases, and the junction held 14 bases outside the gene matches. DNA for the CDR3: TGCGCCAGCAGCCAAGCTACCGTTCTCCGGGACAGGGCGACAGATACGCAGTATTTT. This sequence encodes CASSQATVLRDRATDTQYF.

This clonotype was counted between two and nine times. The chain has TRBV6-5 and TRBJ2-5, with D unclear. The V gene's germline CDR1 is MNHEY and CDR2 SVGAGI. This CDR3 contains 8 residues. V lost 11 bases and J lost 5, with 3 bases in between. CDR3 sequence (DNA): TGTGCCGAGGAGACCCAGTACTTC. Protein: CAEETQYF.